This T cell receptor beta chain was identified during a study of PD-1 blockade in classical Hodgkin lymphoma. A remark on this clone: Its antigen is not identified.

TCRdb's copy holds only in-frame clones and misses some; the assay was immunoSEQ multiplex PCR. The table includes under 20,000 clones, approximately 90% detected once. The CDR3 totals 13 residues. Trimming stripped 1 base from V and 1 base from J, with 3 bases between. Germline V gives CDR1 LNHDA, CDR2 SQIVND (reference sequence). Regarding the study as a whole: No one has yet defined what causes the repertoire differences, which may be disease activity or prior therapy. When set against healthy donors, newly diagnosed patients were reported to show lower baseline TCR diversity.

Regarding time point: newly diagnosed, previously untreated cHL patient sample. This rearrangement joins TRBV19 to TRBJ2-3; no reliable D call. The receptor was derived from a human donor with classical Hodgkin lymphoma. Material: peripheral blood mononuclear cells (PBMCs). The CDR3, as DNA: TGTGCCAGTAGTATAGGCCGCACAGATACGCAGTATTTT. Amino acids: CASSIGRTDTQYF.